This TCR beta chain was obtained from a study of human T cells and chemical hapten exposure. Study background: Small pooled library volume differences mainly caused per-sample TCR yield variation.

Time point of the sample: healthy volunteer bleed at 6 weeks. Unseparated into fractions, whole blood served as the source from which total RNA was extracted. The study's library attached unique molecular identifiers to single cDNA molecules. Methods used by the authors: Samples contained a median of approximately 100,000 TCRs, with a range of about 23,224 to 700,000. MiXCR, run by TCRdb on the RACE reads, gives a single entry per CDR3 protein. The V and J calls and clone size come from TCRdb's table, not from the authors' own analysis. The repertoire holds approximately 81,000 distinct CDR3 sequences, over 7% seen once, with about 1.4% in the top ten. Remarks on this clonotype: The antigen is not known.

Germline-derived CDR1 and CDR2 are SGHKS and YYEKEE (reference sequence). The length of the CDR3 is 17 residues. The V end was cut by 0 bases, the J end by 2 bases, with 12 bases between. Study-wide points: There was no change with DPC sensitization in TCRs above 1 in 1000 frequency.

Sequencing used whole blood. The chain carries TRBV5-5 and TRBJ2-6, with D possibly matching TRBD1 (6 bases). The source of this sequence is a male donor in good health. Some clones in this sample may be carry-over from other donors' samples. CDR3 sequence reads: CASSLAGVSPGANVLTF. The CDR3 nucleotides are TGTGCCAGCAGCTTGGCAGGGGTTAGCCCTGGGGCCAACGTCCTGACTTTC. Full variable domain (rest looked up from reference TRBV5-5 and TRBJ2-6): DAGVTQSPTHLIKTRGQQVTLRCSPISGHKSVSWYQQVLGQGPQFIFQYYEKEERGRGNFPDRFSARQFPNYSSELNVNALLLGDSALYLCASSLAGVSPGANVLTFGAGSRLTVL.